Each of the 17 T cell receptor beta chains below was sequenced from the same sample in a study of cytomegalovirus exposure and HLA in healthy donors. It was with 60 Vbeta and 13 Jbeta primers that the PCR ran. Some clones are missing from TCRdb's copy, which holds only in-frame ones; the method was immunoSEQ multiplex PCR. The table includes roughly 220,000 clones, 65% to 85% detected once. Sequenced: PBMCs. The receptors originated from a man between 25 and 39 years old in good health and CMV-seronegative.

The genes are TRBV7-2 and TRBJ2-7; D is perhaps TRBD1 (5 bases). Germline assignment: CDR1 SGHTA and CDR2 FQGNSA. Trimming removed 5 bases from V and 2 bases from J, with 10 bases in between. The CDR3 is 13 amino acids. The CDR3 coding sequence is TGTGCCAGCAGCCCGGCAGGGACCTACGAGCAGTACTTC. Translation gives CASSPAGTYEQYF.

This chain links TRBV5-1 with TRBJ2-3; D possibly corresponds to TRBD1 (5 bases). V gave up 4 bases and J gave up 4 bases, with 10 bases separating them. The germline V gene encodes CDR1 SGHRS and CDR2 YFSETQ. The CDR3 totals 13 residues. The DNA for the CDR3 is TGCGCCAGCAGCCCCGGACATGCAGATACGCAGTATTTT. Translated: CASSPGHADTQYF.

The chain couples TRBV5-1 to TRBJ2-7; 7 bases line up with TRBD1. The length of the CDR3 is 12 residues. V lost 4 bases, J lost 4 bases, and 2 bases stayed unmatched. Germline lookup yields CDR1 SGHRS and CDR2 YFSETQ. The CDR3: CASSRGQYEQYF. CDR3 nucleotide sequence: TGCGCCAGCAGCCGGGGACAGTACGAGCAGTACTTC.

The CDR3 coding sequence is TGTGCCAGCAGCTGGACAGCAATACTAGTCCCGGGCACCGGGGAGCTGTTTTTT. It yields the protein CASSWTAILVPGTGELFF. The rearrangement joins TRBV5-6 to TRBJ2-2; D is possibly TRBD1 (6 bases). Between the trimmed V and J ends, which lost 3 bases and 4 bases, there was a span of 22 bases. CDR3 length: 18 amino acids. The germline V gene has CDR1 SGHDT and CDR2 YYEEEE.

V usage is TRBV5-6 and J usage is TRBJ2-7, with unresolved D. Germline V gene lookup returns CDR1 SGHDT and CDR2 YYEEEE. Between the trimmed V and J ends, which lost 0 bases and 2 bases, there was a span of 18 bases. The CDR3 consists of 17 residues. Written as DNA, the CDR3 is TGTGCCAGCAGCTTGGACGGGTTATCCGTTGTTACCTACGAGCAGTACTTC. Translated, it gives CASSLDGLSVVTYEQYF.

This rearrangement joins TRBV5-4 to TRBJ2-1, with D maybe TRBD2 (7 bases). Trimming stripped 3 bases from V and 0 bases from J, with 13 bases between. CDR1 and CDR2 (germline): SGHNT, YYREEE (reference sequence). This CDR3 has 16 residues. DNA for the CDR3: TGTGCCAGCAGCTCGGGGGGCGAACTCTCCTACAATGAGCAGTTCTTC. Translation gives CASSSGGELSYNEQFF.

This chain connects TRBV7-3 to TRBJ2-1; D is possibly TRBD2 (6 bases). V lost 0 bases and J 6 bases, leaving 9 bases between the germline ends. Germline CDR1 reads SGHTA; CDR2 reads FQGTGA. This CDR3 contains 14 residues. In DNA, the CDR3 is TGTGCCAGCAGCTTAACAGGGACTGGCAATGAGCAGTTCTTC. It translates to CASSLTGTGNEQFF.

The V gene is TRBV6-8, the J gene TRBJ2-3; possibly TRBD2 for D (5 bases). Trimming took off 5 bases at V and 0 bases at J, with 12 bases between the two ends. This CDR3 comprises 15 residues. The germline CDR1 and CDR2 sequences are MNHGY and SAAAGT. The CDR3 region is CASSLPGSSTDTQYF. DNA of the CDR3: TGTGCCAGCAGTCTACCGGGATCTAGCACAGATACGCAGTATTTT.

About this clone itself: Because the CDR3 is missing its conserved closing phenylalanine or tryptophan, this is likely a read error. Because the CDR3's place on the DNA is in doubt, the DNA is left out and the CDR3 is given as listed by TCRdb. The V gene is TRBV11-2, the J gene TRBJ2-3; no DNA check was done on the table's D call, TRBD2. Per germline, CDR1 SGHAT and CDR2 FQNNGV. The CDR3 is 15 amino acids in total, end residues counted. CDR3 sequence reads: CASSRSGGNYRELSA.

The chain carries TRBV19 and TRBJ2-3, with TRBD2 as a possible D gene (7 bases). This CDR3 has 17 amino acids. Deletions cut 5 bases from V and 2 bases from J, with 20 bases between. Per the germline V gene, CDR1 is LNHDA and CDR2 is SQIVND (reference sequence). The CDR3 here is CASSLQGWGGPTDTQYF. In DNA form, the CDR3 reads TGTGCCAGTAGTTTACAGGGTTGGGGAGGGCCCACAGATACGCAGTATTTT.

The chain uses TRBV27 and TRBJ1-6; TRBD1 matches at 7 bases. CDR3 size: 19 residues. Germline loops: CDR1 MNHEY, CDR2 SMNVEV (reference sequence). V gave up 1 base and J gave up 0 bases; unmatched junction bases: 9. In DNA form, the CDR3 reads TGTGCCAGCAGTTTATGGCGGCAGGGGGTAAGCTCCTATAATTCACCCCTCCACTTT. This codes for CASSLWRQGVSSYNSPLHF.

Here the CDR3 reads CAGQSGTQYF. The DNA of the CDR3 is TGTGCCGGACAGTCGGGGACCCAGTACTTC. The J gene is TRBJ2-5, the V gene TRBV2, with D perhaps TRBD1 (6 bases). The germline gives CDR1 SNHLY, CDR2 FYNNEI. This CDR3 is built from 10 residues. The V end lost 11 bases, the J end lost 7 bases, and 11 bases lay between the germline ends.

The V call is TRBV10-2, the J call TRBJ1-5, with 7 bases that match TRBD1. Germline-derived CDR1 and CDR2 are WSHSY and SAAADI. With 4 bases clipped from V and 0 bases from J, the junction kept 0 bases outside the gene matches. This CDR3 spans 14 amino acids. CDR3: CASSGDSSNQPQHF. CDR3 DNA: TGCGCCAGCAGTGGGGACAGTAGCAATCAGCCCCAGCATTTT.

This clone was found once. J is TRBJ1-2 and V is TRBV9, with D possibly matching TRBD1 (6 bases). Germline lookup yields CDR1 SGDLS and CDR2 YYNGEE. The CDR3 has 19 residues. Trimming left V 2 bases short and J 3 bases short, with 26 bases between. CDR3 sequence: CASSVFAGDDTVRYYGYTF. In nucleotides, the CDR3 is TGTGCCAGCAGCGTGTTTGCAGGGGACGACACAGTCCGATACTATGGCTACACCTTC.

This rearrangement joins TRBV27 to TRBJ2-3; 11 bases map to TRBD2. The CDR3 loop spans 16 amino acids. Trimming cost V 2 bases and J 6 bases; bases outside gene matches: 7. Germline CDR1 and CDR2: MNHEY and SMNVEV (reference sequence). As DNA, the CDR3 is TGTGCCAGCAGTTTACGGCTAGCGGGGGGTGGCGATACGCAGTATTTT. It translates to CASSLRLAGGGDTQYF.

The sample holds a few counts of this clone. This chain uses TRBV27 with TRBJ1-1; a possible D gene is TRBD1 (5 bases). Germline V lookup: CDR1 MNHEY, CDR2 SMNVEV (reference sequence). Trimming removed 3 bases from V and 8 bases from J, with 13 bases in between. The CDR3 covers 13 residues. The CDR3 DNA sequence: TGTGCCAGCAGTTTCTGGGGCGGTGGGGAAGCTTTCTTT. As protein: CASSFWGGGEAFF.

The chain couples TRBV7-9 to TRBJ2-3, with D unclear. This CDR3 contains 10 residues. Germline V gene sequence: CDR1 SEHNR, CDR2 FQNEAQ (reference sequence). Trimming took off 9 bases at V and 5 bases at J, with 6 bases between the two ends. CDR3 coding DNA: TGTGCCAGTGAGTTAGATACGCAGTATTTT. The encoded protein is CASELDTQYF.